Listed below are T cell receptor beta chains from one sample, sequenced in a study of PD-1 blockade in classical Hodgkin lymphoma. The table came from immunoSEQ multiplex PCR; TCRdb's copy has only in-frame clones and leaves some out. The sample yields under 35,000 clones, about 88% seen once. The sample comprised CD4+ T cells from blood. Receptors originate from a human donor with classical Hodgkin lymphoma. The CDR3 runs from the conserved cysteine through the conserved F or W. D genes are given only for firm matches. The size entry is marked missing in some rows and otherwise reads once, few, many or a size class.

>15|TRBJ2-1|TRBD2|-|TRBV7-9
TGTGCCAGCAGCTCAGGACTAGCGGGATTGGATGAGCAGTTCTTC
CASSSGLAGLDEQFF
>15|TRBJ1-5|TRBD1|-|TRBV27
TGTGCCAGCAGACAGGGGGCGCAGAGCAATCAGCCCCAGCATTTT
CASRQGAQSNQPQHF
>14|TRBJ2-5|-|-|TRBV5-6
TGTGCCAGCAGCCCTGGGGGTATTTCGGAGACCCAGTACTTC
CASSPGGISETQYF
>13|TRBJ1-1|-|-|TRBV29-1
TGCAGCGTTGTAAGGGAGCTGAACACTGAAGCTTTCTTT
CSVVRELNTEAFF
>14|TRBJ2-2|-|once|TRBV28
TGTGCCAGCAGTTTTCAGGGTTCGATCGGGGAGCTGTTTTTT
CASSFQGSIGELFF
>15|TRBJ2-7|TRBD1|-|TRBV5-1
TGCGCCAGCAGCCTTGGGACAGAGTCTACCTACGAGCAGTACTTC
CASSLGTESTYEQYF
>16|TRBJ2-1|-|-|TRBV5-1
TGCGCCAGCAGACTTAGGGCCGACAGCTCCTACAATGAGCAGTTCTTC
CASRLRADSSYNEQFF
>17|TRBJ1-6|-|-|TRBV6-1
TGTGCCAGCAGTGAAGCGAGTTGGAGACCAGATAATTCACCCCTCCACTTT
CASSEASWRPDNSPLHF
>13|TRBJ2-2|-|-|TRBV5-1
TGCGCCAGCACCTTTGCGGGACCCGGGGAGCTGTTTTTT
CASTFAGPGELFF
>16|TRBJ1-4|TRBD1|-|TRBV5-1
TGCGCCAGCAGCTTGCAGGGGGCGGGAGCTAATGAAAAACTGTTTTTT
CASSLQGAGANEKLFF
>14|TRBJ1-2|-|-|TRBV10-1
TGCGCCAGCAGTCCCGGGACAACTAACTATGGCTACACCTTC
CASSPGTTNYGYTF
>15|TRBJ1-6|TRBD1|-|TRBV11-2
TGTGCCAGCAGCCTGGGACAGGGCTGGAATTCACCCCTCCACTTT
CASSLGQGWNSPLHF
>15|TRBJ1-1|-|-|TRBV7-3
TGTGCCAGCAGCTTAGGGCCAGCAGTGAACACTGAAGCTTTCTTT
CASSLGPAVNTEAFF
>12|TRBJ2-2|-|-|TRBV10-3
TGTGCCATGGGACTGAACACCGGGGAGCTGTTTTTT
CAMGLNTGELFF
>15|TRBJ1-4|TRBD1|-|TRBV15
TGTGCCACCAGCGAAGGACAGGCGTACAAATGGAAACTGTTTTTT
CATSEGQAYKWKLFF
>12|TRBJ2-1|-|-|TRBV19
TGTGCCAGTCGGGACCAACCAAGGGAGCAGTTCTTC
CASRDQPREQFF
>16|TRBJ2-3|TRBD2|-|TRBV9
TGTGCCAGCAGCGTGAGCGGGAGGGATTACACAGATACGCAGTATTTT
CASSVSGRDYTDTQYF
>13|TRBJ1-4|-|-|TRBV29-1
TGCAGCGTCGGATTTCGATTAAGCGAAAAACTGTTTTTT
CSVGFRLSEKLFF
>15|TRBJ2-2|TRBD2|-|TRBV9
TGTGCCAGCAGCGTAGTGGGAGGGCCCACCGGGGAGCTGTTTTTT
CASSVVGGPTGELFF
>15|TRBJ1-2|-|-|TRBV19
TGTGCCAGTAGTATCGGGGGTTCCCCCTTCTATGGCTACACCTTC
CASSIGGSPFYGYTF
>11|TRBJ2-1|-|-|TRBV11-2
TGTGCCAGCAGCTTGGGAGGTGAGCAGTTCTTC
CASSLGGEQFF
>13|TRBJ2-1|-|few|TRBV7-2
TGTGCCAGCAGCTTAGCCGAGAACAATGAGCAGTTCTTC
CASSLAENNEQFF
>15|TRBJ1-1|TRBD1|-|TRBV29-1
TGCAGCGGCGTACCCTCGGGACAGGGTAAATCTGAAGCTTTCTTT
CSGVPSGQGKSEAFF
>13|TRBJ2-1|-|-|TRBV29-1
TGCAGCGTTCAGACAGTCATTGGCAATGAGCAGTTCTTC
CSVQTVIGNEQFF
>15|TRBJ2-3|-|few|TRBV9
TGTGCCAGCAGCGTAGGATCACTATCAACAGATACGCAGTATTTT
CASSVGSLSTDTQYF
>17|TRBJ2-2|TRBD2|once|TRBV27
TGTGCCAGCAGTTTAGGCGGACTAGCGGCCAACACCGGGGAGCTGTTTTTT
CASSLGGLAANTGELFF
>15|TRBJ2-2|-|-|TRBV5-1
TGCGCCAGCAGCTTGGCCCCAAGGGGGACTGGGGAGCTGTTTTTT
CASSLAPRGTGELFF
>12|TRBJ2-3|-|-|TRBV6-1
TGTGCCAGCAGTGAGAGTGTGGATACGCAGTATTTT
CASSESVDTQYF
>16|TRBJ2-5|TRBD2|once|TRBV11-3
TGTGCCAGCAGCCCCGGACTAGCGGGAGGGCAGGAGACCCAGTACTTC
CASSPGLAGGQETQYF